Presented here are 24 T cell receptor beta chains from one specimen sequenced in a study of blood T cells in healthy people across ages. The authors ran a second PCR of about 7 to 11 cycles using a sample-barcoded 5' primer and a J-beta primer mix. One entry per CDR3 protein results from TCRdb running MiXCR on the 5' RACE reads. The sample contains 870,000 or so distinct CDR3 sequences, 25% to 35% of which appear only once. Sequenced input: blood. The receptors stem from an elderly woman in good health.

The CDR3: CASKTSGYEQYF. In DNA form, the CDR3 reads TGTGCCAGCAAGACTAGCGGGTACGAGCAGTACTTC. The V and J genes are TRBV6-5 and TRBJ2-7; 10 bases align to TRBD2. With 7 bases clipped from V and 4 bases from J, the junction kept 1 base outside the gene matches. Germline lookup yields CDR1 MNHEY and CDR2 SVGAGI. The CDR3 has 12 residues.

This clonotype has at least ten counts. CDR3 nucleotide sequence: TGTGCCAGCAGTTCCCTAGGGGGAGAGACCCAGTACTTC. Translation gives CASSSLGGETQYF. The chain joins TRBV25-1 to TRBJ2-5; maybe TRBD1 (6 bases). V lost 5 bases and J 4 bases, leaving 11 bases between the germline ends. CDR1 and CDR2 from the germline V gene are MGHDK and SYGVNS. The CDR3 length is 13 residues.

This clonotype turned up a few times. The rearrangement links TRBV3-1 to TRBJ2-1, with 7 positions matching TRBD1. The germline V gene has CDR1 LGHDT and CDR2 YNNKEL (reference sequence). The CDR3 length is 16 residues. V lost 0 bases, J lost 2 bases, and 4 bases stayed unmatched. The CDR3 coding sequence is TGTGCCAGCAGCCAAGAGGACAGGCTACCCTACAATGAGCAGTTCTTC. Translating gives CASSQEDRLPYNEQFF.

This clonotype was counted many times. The chain carries TRBV4-3 and TRBJ2-1; TRBD2 might be the D (6 bases). Germline V gives CDR1 LGHNA, CDR2 YSLEER. The CDR3 length is 16 residues. V was trimmed by 0 bases and J by 0 bases, leaving 9 bases between them. In DNA form, the CDR3 reads TGCGCCAGCAGCCAAGATCGCGGGAACTCCTACAATGAGCAGTTCTTC. Its protein product is CASSQDRGNSYNEQFF.

The sample holds many counts of this clonotype. The gene calls are TRBV9 and TRBJ2-5, with D perhaps matching TRBD1 (6 bases). There are 14 residues in the CDR3. Germline CDR1 is SGDLS and CDR2 is YYNGEE. Trimming removed 3 bases at V and 0 bases at J, with 9 bases between. The CDR3 DNA reads as TGTGCCAGCAGCGGCGGACAGTACCAAGAGACCCAGTACTTC. Residues: CASSGGQYQETQYF.

J is TRBJ1-2 and V is TRBV6-2 or TRBV6-3; D is uncertain. This CDR3 comprises 14 residues. V was clipped by 4 bases and J by 3 bases, with 12 bases between them. CDR1 and CDR2 from the germline V gene are MNHEY and SVGEGT. Here the CDR3 DNA reads TGTGCCAGCAGTTCTAAGGGAGAGGACTATGGCTACACCTTC. This encodes CASSSKGEDYGYTF.

This clonotype showed up many times. The rearrangement joins TRBV6-2 or TRBV6-3 to TRBJ2-3, with TRBD2 identical over 10 bases. The CDR3 spans 15 residues. The ends lost 10 bases at V and 4 bases at J; junction bases unmatched: 11. Germline V lookup: CDR1 MNHEY, CDR2 SVGEGT. CDR3: CATHDSGGAADTQYF. For the CDR3, the DNA is TGTGCCACCCACGACAGCGGGGGGGCTGCAGATACGCAGTATTTT.

In its sample, this clonotype was seen many times. The CDR3 spells CASSYSISHEQYF. The CDR3 DNA sequence: TGTGCCAGCAGTTACTCGATCAGTCACGAGCAGTACTTC. The rearrangement joins TRBV6-5 to TRBJ2-7; D gene uncertain. The CDR3 is 13 amino acids. V lost 0 bases and J 5 bases, leaving 8 bases between the germline ends. The V gene's germline CDR1 is MNHEY and CDR2 SVGAGI.

This clonotype has at least ten counts. This rearrangement joins TRBV7-2 to TRBJ2-5, with D maybe TRBD2 (5 bases). In germline, CDR1 is SGHTA, CDR2 FQGNSA. The V end was cut by 0 bases, the J end by 9 bases, with 17 bases between. The CDR3 loop spans 15 amino acids. The CDR3 spells CASSLAGGPTNAQYF. The CDR3 DNA reads TGTGCCAGCAGCTTAGCAGGCGGGCCCACGAATGCCCAGTACTTC.

This chain links TRBV7-8 with TRBJ2-2; no clear D gene. The CDR3 is 14 amino acids. Germline V gives CDR1 SGHVS, CDR2 FQNEAQ. Trimming took off 1 base at V and 4 bases at J, with 7 bases between the two ends. CDR3 sequence: CASSLGLGTGELFF. DNA of the CDR3: TGTGCCAGCAGCTTAGGGTTGGGCACCGGGGAGCTGTTTTTT.

This clonotype was detected many times. This CDR3 is CSPGGTEAFF. The CDR3 region has the DNA TGCAGCCCCGGTGGCACTGAAGCTTTCTTT. V is TRBV20-1 and J is TRBJ1-1, with D uncertain. The CDR3 loop spans 10 amino acids. CDR1 is DFQATT and CDR2 is SNEGSKA in the germline V gene (reference sequence).

This clonotype came up many times. The chain joins TRBV7-9 to TRBJ2-1, with 10 bases fitting TRBD2. This CDR3 is 16 amino acids long. V trimming: 4 bases; J trimming: 0 bases; junction bases outside the gene matches: 3. From germline, CDR1 is SEHNR and CDR2 FQNEAQ (reference sequence). The CDR3 here is CASSSWTSGSYNEQFF. For the CDR3, the DNA is TGTGCCAGCAGCTCTTGGACTAGCGGCTCCTACAATGAGCAGTTCTTC.

The sample holds many counts of this clonotype. This sequence joins TRBV10-1 and TRBJ1-4; D is unclear. Germline V CDR1 and CDR2: WNHNN, SYGVQD (reference sequence). V lost 3 bases, J lost 7 bases, and 15 bases lay in between. The CDR3 consists of 15 residues. The CDR3 protein is CASSDSVAGSEKLFF. The CDR3 region has the DNA TGCGCCAGCAGTGATTCTGTCGCCGGTAGTGAAAAACTGTTTTTT.

Ten or more counts support this clonotype. Here the CDR3 reads CASSLARSSGGRLYNEQFF. Here the CDR3 DNA reads TGTGCCAGCAGCTTAGCGCGGTCTAGCGGGGGTAGGCTCTACAATGAGCAGTTCTTC. V is TRBV7-9 and J is TRBJ2-1; 10 nucleotides line up with TRBD2. The junction had 11 bases not matched to a gene; V was cut back by 0 bases and J by 3 bases. Germline V gene sequence: CDR1 SEHNR, CDR2 FQNEAQ (reference sequence). This CDR3 contains 19 residues.

CDR3: CSAPTSGFGYGYTF. CDR3 sequence (DNA): TGCAGTGCGCCCACGTCAGGGTTCGGCTATGGCTACACCTTC. The chain uses TRBV20-1 and TRBJ1-2; a weak D match, TRBD1 (5 bases). The CDR3 totals 14 residues. CDR1 is DFQATT and CDR2 is SNEGSKA in the germline V gene (reference sequence). The V and J ends lost 6 bases and 4 bases respectively, with 18 bases between them.

This clonotype was observed a few times. The chain couples TRBV30 to TRBJ1-2, with 7 nucleotides matching TRBD1. V lost 3 bases to trimming and J lost 5 bases; unmatched junction nucleotides: 9. The CDR3 is 14 residues long. Germline V lookup: CDR1 GTSNPN, CDR2 SVGIG (reference sequence). CDR3 sequence: CAWSRDRTIYGYTF. CDR3 coding DNA: TGTGCCTGGAGCAGGGACAGAACAATTTATGGCTACACCTTC.

Notes on this clonotype: A much larger clone differs from this one at a single base, so this may be a read error. This chain links TRBV6-1 with TRBJ2-3; TRBD2 might be the D (5 bases). The CDR3 is 13 amino acids. Germline V gives CDR1 MNHNS, CDR2 SASEGT. V lost 6 bases and J 12 bases, leaving 19 bases between the germline ends. The CDR3 is CASRDPLGSLQYF. The CDR3 DNA reads as TGTGCCAGCAGGGACCCCCTGGGGAGCCTCCAGTATTTT.

This clonotype was counted at least ten times. This rearrangement joins TRBV7-2 to TRBJ2-7; TRBD1 aligns across 8 bases. This CDR3 comprises 14 residues. CDR1 SGHTA and CDR2 FQGNSA come from the germline V gene. V lost 3 bases and J lost 3; bases outside the gene matches: 4. In DNA, the CDR3 is TGTGCCAGCAGCTTCTGGGACAGGAACTACGAGCAGTACTTC. Protein: CASSFWDRNYEQYF.

This chain uses TRBV7-2 with TRBJ2-5; tentative D call: TRBD2 (7 bases). CDR1 SGHTA and CDR2 FQGNSA come from the germline V gene. Deletions cut 3 bases from V and 4 bases from J, with 15 bases between. This CDR3 has 15 amino acids. The CDR3 coding sequence is TGTGCCAGCAGCTTCCGTGGGGGGGCCGGAGAGACCCAGTACTTC. This encodes CASSFRGGAGETQYF.

The sample holds many counts of this clonotype. The J gene is TRBJ2-5, the V gene TRBV7-2; D is possibly TRBD2 (6 bases). Per the germline V gene, CDR1 is SGHTA and CDR2 is FQGNSA. The CDR3 extends over 16 amino acids. Trimming removed 4 bases at V and 4 bases at J, with 19 bases between. CDR3 DNA sequence: TGTGCCAGCAGCTCAAAACAACTAGCAGTAGGAGAGACCCAGTACTTC. This codes for CASSSKQLAVGETQYF.

On this clonotype: A junction end diverges from the germline sequence, so it may reflect a read error. V gene TRBV9 combines with J gene TRBJ1-2, with a tentative D call TRBD1 (6 bases). Per germline, CDR1 SGDLS and CDR2 YYNGEE. This CDR3 has 14 residues. CDR3 nucleotides: TGTGTCAGCAGCGCAGATACAGGGATCAGTGGCTACACCTTC. Translated: CVSSADTGISGYTF.

The CDR3 sequence is CASRVTGANTGELFF. In DNA, the CDR3 is TGTGCCAGCAGAGTGACAGGGGCGAACACCGGGGAGCTGTTTTTT. The chain joins TRBV6-2 or TRBV6-3 to TRBJ2-2; 8 positions agree with TRBD1. The V segment lost 6 bases and the J segment 0 bases; nucleotides outside the gene matches: 3. The CDR3 is 15 residues long. CDR1 and CDR2 from the germline V gene are MNHEY and SVGEGT.

A remark on this clonotype: A much larger clone lies a single base off, so this may be a read error. The J gene is TRBJ2-3, the V gene TRBV25-1; either TRBD1 or TRBD2 may supply D (7 bases each). Germline V CDR1 and CDR2: MGHDK, SYGVNS. The CDR3 totals 15 residues. Written as DNA, the CDR3 is TGTGCCGGCAGGCCAGGGGGGGGGCGGTCAGATACGCAGTATTTT. Translated, it gives CAGRPGGGRSDTQYF.

The V and J genes are TRBV12-3 or TRBV12-4 and TRBJ2-7; 7 bases are a match to TRBD2. CDR3 length: 20 residues. V lost 5 bases, J lost 7 bases, and 29 bases stayed unmatched. For the CDR3, the DNA is TGTGCCAGCAGTACCCACCCGAAGACCTCCGCGGGGGTGACCCACAATGAGCAGTACTTC. This encodes CASSTHPKTSAGVTHNEQYF.